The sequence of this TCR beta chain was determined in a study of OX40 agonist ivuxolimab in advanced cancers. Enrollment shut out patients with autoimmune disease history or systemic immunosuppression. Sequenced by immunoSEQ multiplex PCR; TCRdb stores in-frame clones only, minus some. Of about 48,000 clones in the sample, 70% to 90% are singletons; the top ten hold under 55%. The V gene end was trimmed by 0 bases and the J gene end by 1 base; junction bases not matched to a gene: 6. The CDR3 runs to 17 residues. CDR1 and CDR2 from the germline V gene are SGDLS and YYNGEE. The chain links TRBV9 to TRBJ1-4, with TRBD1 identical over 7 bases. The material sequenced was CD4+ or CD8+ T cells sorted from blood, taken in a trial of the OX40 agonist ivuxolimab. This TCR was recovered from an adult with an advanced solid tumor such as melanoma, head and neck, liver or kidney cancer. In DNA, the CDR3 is TGTGCCAGCAGCGTAGATGTCCAGGGGGGAACTAATGAAAAACTGTTTTTT. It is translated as CASSVDVQGGTNEKLFF. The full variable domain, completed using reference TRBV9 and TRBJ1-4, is DSGVTQTPKHLITATGQRVTLRCSPRSGDLSVYWYQQSLDQGLQFLIQYYNGEERAKGNILERFSAQQFPDLHSELNLSSLELGDSALYFCASSVDVQGGTNEKLFFGSGTQLSVL.